The T cell receptor (beta chain) under discussion was sequenced for a study of T cell responses to AZD1222 COVID-19 vaccine (dated by TCRdb to about 2021). About the full investigation: AZD1222 recipients given second doses at about 4 weeks or at about 12 weeks were pooled, since spike-specific TCR depth and breadth were not found to differ between the two schedules. Trial participants were enrolled into age subgroups of 18-55, 56-69 and 70-plus years, which contained 148, 28 and 57 TCR-sequenced participants, respectively. TCR sequencing was performed for 230 to 250 trial participants, of whom roughly 200 were given two doses of AZD1222 and 26 were given two doses of MenACWY control vaccine.

The time point label for this specimen denotes: baseline before first vaccination. Vaccinee samples were obtained from the UK trials COV001 and COV002, which included a single-blind randomized controlled phase 2/3 trial of AZD1222 (ChAdOx1 nCoV-19) in healthy adults. For TCRbeta chain sequencing, PBMC samples from trial participants were taken at day 0 and at day 28 after the second dose. For this clone: Its antigen is still unknown. The record has no base qualities; no much larger clone is one base away.

The CDR3 regions of human TCRbeta chains were analyzed by immunosequencing. Per the source publication's procedure: Repertoire TCRs were matched against a reference library of SARS-CoV-2-specific TCRs generated with the MIRA antigen-specificity platform. Breadth meant the fraction of unique TCRs that were SARS-CoV-2-associated, whereas depth meant the fraction of total T cells that were SARS-CoV-2-associated. Using the MIRA data, each spike-specific TCR was assigned both to the spike region to which the TCR was reactive and to a CD4 or CD8 class. Log10-transformed breadth and depth values were compared by one-way ANOVA with Sidak's multiple comparisons tests. TCRdb took over this immuneACCESS table, retaining in-frame rearrangements with V and J assigned. Such tables are incomplete; in checked studies, under half of the missing clones stem from an unresolved V gene, and the remainder is unexplained. D and trimming come from the DNA, and the V and J calls and clone size come from that table. This sample holds 90,000 to 140,000 clones; roughly 90% were observed only once. 2% to 3% of the sample comes from the top ten.

Results the study describes overall, beyond this receptor: The 56-69-year group was small, and its depth increase did not reach significance, likely because of low power. Participants were mostly white British, with more females than males. The authors suggested clonal diversity may have been underestimated. Conclusions about previously exposed vaccinees are limited, since just five to seven AZD1222 recipients were seropositive for SARS-CoV-2 at baseline. Reportedly, close to half of the unique spike-specific TCRs recognized epitopes lying outside the regions that are mutated in the B.1.351 and B.1.1.7 variants. After two AZD1222 doses, both the breadth and the depth of spike-specific TCRs were significantly higher than at day 0 and than in MenACWY recipients. Because no samples from the day 14 peak response were available, repertoires could be characterized only after the peak T cell response. The vaccine-associated CD4 TCRs covered the entire spike protein, and the dominant responses fell in regions 160-218 and 743-854.

The specimen was peripheral blood, collected on day 0 of AZD1222 vaccination. This sequence was found in an adult in good health.

CDR3 region: CSVVGTYGGPDEQYF. Here is the DNA: TGCAGCGTCGTTGGAACTTATGGAGGGCCCGACGAGCAGTACTTC. The chain employs TRBV29-1 and TRBJ2-7; the D segment could be TRBD2, given 6 matching bases. CDR3 length: 15 amino acids, cysteine to phenylalanine. The DNA shown is the 45-base CDR3, in frame from base 1. V sheds 6 bases and J sheds 5 bases, leaving 23 bases between their ends. CDR1 and CDR2 are drawn from the germline V gene: SQVTM, ANQGSEA.